This T cell receptor (beta chain) was captured in a study of identical twins. This clonotype was picked up many times. Its antigen is not known. Overall study findings and caveats: Cross-sectional statistical analysis was relied on for the conclusions, without the same donors being followed.

TCRdb ran MiXCR on the 5' RACE reads and lists one entry per CDR3 protein. This table has about 220,000 distinct CDR3 sequences, 7.5% appearing once. Germline CDR1 and CDR2: LNHNV and YYDKDF (reference sequence). The CDR3 totals 15 residues. V was shortened by 1 base and J by 0 bases, with 9 bases between the two germline ends. This sample was also put to use in a study of yellow fever vaccine responses in identical twins.

Material for sequencing was memory (CD45RO+) T cells sorted from blood. The TCR comes from a woman between 18 and 30 years old in good health. This sequence joins TRBV15 and TRBJ2-5; D is uncertain. The CDR3 is CATSRGWQDQETQYF. The CDR3 region has the DNA TGTGCCACCAGCAGAGGGTGGCAGGACCAAGAGACCCAGTACTTC.